Below are 11 T cell receptor beta chains sequenced from a single sample in a study of PD-1 blockade in classical Hodgkin lymphoma. Only in-frame clones appear in the TCRdb table, and some are missing; sequencing was by immunoSEQ multiplex PCR. The repertoire consists of roughly 31,000 clones, with 85% occurring once and the leading ten covering 2% to 2.5%. All patients relapsed after autologous stem cell transplantation, and brentuximab vedotin exposure varied. Purified CD4+ T cells were obtained from thawed PBMCs through magnetic negative selection. Sequenced here: CD4+ T cells from blood, sampled at baseline. These receptors were taken from a human donor with classical Hodgkin lymphoma.

V usage is TRBV5-6 and J usage is TRBJ2-3; 9 positions agree with TRBD2. Germline V lookup: CDR1 SGHDT, CDR2 YYEEEE. The CDR3 loop spans 17 amino acids. J was trimmed by 2 bases and V by 0 bases; bases with no gene match: 7. CDR3 amino acids: CASSLEASGMYTDTQYF. The CDR3 DNA reads as TGTGCCAGCAGCTTGGAGGCTAGCGGGATGTACACAGATACGCAGTATTTT.

This rearrangement joins TRBV7-2 to TRBJ2-2; 8 bases agree with TRBD1. CDR3 size: 16 residues. Germline loops: CDR1 SGHTA, CDR2 FQGNSA. Trimming cost V 0 bases and J 2 bases; bases outside gene matches: 2. The CDR3 DNA is TGTGCCAGCAGCTTAGCGGGGACAGGTAACACCGGGGAGCTGTTTTTT. Its protein product is CASSLAGTGNTGELFF. The whole variable domain, filled in from reference TRBV7-2 and TRBJ2-2, reads GAGVSQSPSNKVTEKGKDVELRCDPISGHTALYWYRQSLGQGLEFLIYFQGNSAPDKSGLPSDRFSAERTGGSVSTLTIQRTQQEDSAVYLCASSLAGTGNTGELFFGEGSRLTVL.

The chain joins TRBV6-1 to TRBJ1-5; no firm D call. V lost 7 bases, J lost 7 bases, and 11 bases lay in between. This CDR3 has 12 residues. Germline lookup yields CDR1 MNHNS and CDR2 SASEGT. CDR3 protein: CASTQGGQPQHF. The CDR3 coding sequence is TGTGCCAGCACCCAAGGCGGCCAGCCCCAGCATTTT.

This rearrangement joins TRBV5-6 to TRBJ2-5; D gene unclear. The CDR3 has 15 residues. Germline V lookup: CDR1 SGHDT, CDR2 YYEEEE. V was trimmed by 3 bases and J by 6 bases, leaving 18 bases between them. The CDR3 region has the DNA TGTGCCAGCAGCTCCGGATCCACCCTCGCTCAGACCCAGTACTTC. As protein: CASSSGSTLAQTQYF.

The CDR3 DNA reads as TGTGCCAGCAGCTTAGTATCTAGCGGGAGGGCCACCGGGGAGCTGTTTTTT. This gives the protein CASSLVSSGRATGELFF. The V and J genes are TRBV11-1 and TRBJ2-2; 12 bases fit TRBD2. The germline gives CDR1 SGHAT, CDR2 FQDESV (reference sequence). V shed 1 base and J 4 bases; nucleotides not matched to a gene: 4. The CDR3 sequence is 17 residues long.

The CDR3 coding sequence is TGTGCCAGCAGTTTTTCAGGGGGCAACGGCTACACCTTC. Protein sequence: CASSFSGGNGYTF. The chain employs TRBV28 and TRBJ1-2; 8 nucleotides line up with TRBD1. J was trimmed by 8 bases and V by 3 bases; bases with no gene match: 5. This CDR3 comprises 13 residues. Germline CDR1 MDHEN, CDR2 SYDVKM.

The chain combines TRBV28 with TRBJ1-4, with no clear D. The CDR3 runs 13 residues. V was shortened by 7 bases and J by 2 bases, with 8 bases between the two germline ends. The germline CDR1 and CDR2 sequences are MDHEN and SYDVKM. The CDR3 is CASIGYTNEKLFF. CDR3 nucleotides: TGTGCCAGCATTGGCTATACTAATGAAAAACTGTTTTTT.

The chain recombines TRBV5-5 with TRBJ2-1, with 11 bases matching TRBD2. The trim removed 0 bases at V and 9 bases at J, leaving 8 bases unmatched. Per germline, CDR1 SGHKS and CDR2 YYEKEE (reference sequence). The CDR3 loop spans 16 amino acids. The DNA for the CDR3 is TGTGCCAGCAGCTTGGGAGGGACTAGCGGATATACTGAGCAGTTCTTC. Protein product: CASSLGGTSGYTEQFF.

This clone was seen a few times. The gene calls are TRBV5-1 and TRBJ1-1, with a tentative D call TRBD1 (6 bases). Per germline, CDR1 SGHRS and CDR2 YFSETQ. This CDR3 region has 13 residues. V was cut by 5 bases and J by 4 bases, with 12 bases left in between. The CDR3 loop reads CASRYTGSTEAFF. The CDR3, as DNA: TGCGCCAGCAGATACACAGGGTCCACTGAAGCTTTCTTT. Drawing the rest from reference TRBV5-1 and TRBJ1-1, the complete variable domain is KAGVTQTPRYLIKTRGQQVTLSCSPISGHRSVSWYQQTPGQGLQFLFEYFSETQRNKGNFPGRFSGRQFSNSRSEMNVSTLELGDSALYLCASRYTGSTEAFFGQGTRLTVV.

This rearrangement joins TRBV5-4 to TRBJ1-6; 8 bases map to TRBD1. Germline V gene sequence: CDR1 SGHNT, CDR2 YYREEE (reference sequence). V was pared by 4 bases and J by 7 bases, with 7 bases of the junction left unmatched. The CDR3 spans 15 residues. CDR3 coding DNA: TGTGCCAGCAGCGCCGACAGGGGCCCCAATTCACCCCTCCACTTT. Translating it yields CASSADRGPNSPLHF.

The chain employs TRBV5-8 and TRBJ1-5, with unresolved D. V was cut by 6 bases and J by 0 bases, with 13 bases left in between. The CDR3 has 15 residues. Per germline, CDR1 SGHTS and CDR2 YDEGEE. CDR3 bases: TGTGCCAGCACCTCCAGTCGGCATAGCAATCAGCCCCAGCATTTT. Amino acid sequence: CASTSSRHSNQPQHF.